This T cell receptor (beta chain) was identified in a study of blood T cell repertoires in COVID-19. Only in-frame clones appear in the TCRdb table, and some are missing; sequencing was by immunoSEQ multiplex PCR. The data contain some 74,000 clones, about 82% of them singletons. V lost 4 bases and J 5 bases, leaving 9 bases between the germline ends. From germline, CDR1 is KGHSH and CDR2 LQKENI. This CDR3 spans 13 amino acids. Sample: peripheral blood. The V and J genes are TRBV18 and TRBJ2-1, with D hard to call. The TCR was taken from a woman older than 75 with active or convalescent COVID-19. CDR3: CASSQSADNEQFF. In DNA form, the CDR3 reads TGTGCCAGCTCACAGTCGGCGGACAATGAGCAGTTCTTC.